These 5 T cell receptor beta chains came from one sample sequenced in a study of blood T cells in healthy people across ages. Sample-barcoded 5' priming and a J-beta primer mix drove a second PCR of roughly 7 to 11 cycles. From the 5' RACE reads, TCRdb called clonotypes with MiXCR, one entry per CDR3 protein. The sample has over 1,500,000 distinct CDR3 sequences, about 49% seen once. The sample taken for sequencing was blood. The receptors originated from a woman aged 40-49 years in good health.

This clonotype was seen more than once but under ten times. The rearrangement uses TRBV20-1 and TRBJ2-5; 9 nucleotides line up with TRBD2. Germline V CDR1 and CDR2: DFQATT, SNEGSKA (reference sequence). J gave up 0 bases and V 6 bases, and 8 bases lay outside the gene matches. This CDR3 region has 15 residues. The CDR3 reads CSARALAGYQETQYF. The CDR3 DNA sequence: TGCAGTGCCCGGGCCCTAGCGGGGTACCAAGAGACCCAGTACTTC.

The rearrangement links TRBV12-3 or TRBV12-4 to TRBJ2-2; 10 bases fit TRBD2. The CDR3 covers 15 residues. V lost 7 bases, J lost 0 bases, and 2 bases stayed unmatched. This CDR3 reads CASKLAGANTGELFF. CDR3 coding DNA: TGTGCCAGCAAGCTAGCGGGGGCGAACACCGGGGAGCTGTTTTTT.

The CDR3 DNA reads TGCAGCGTTGAAAGCAGTCTTGGCTATGGCTACACCTTC. Translating it yields CSVESSLGYGYTF. The V gene is TRBV29-1, the J gene TRBJ1-2, with unresolved D. Trimming stripped 2 bases from V and 4 bases from J, with 11 bases between. This CDR3 has 13 amino acids. CDR1 and CDR2 (germline): SQVTM, ANQGSEA. The full variable domain, rest sourced from reference TRBV29-1 and TRBJ1-2, is SAVISQKPSRDICQRGTSLTIQCQVDSQVTMMFWYRQQPGQSLTLIATANQGSEATYESGFVIDKFPISRPNLTFSTLTVSNMSPEDSSIYLCSVESSLGYGYTFGSGTRLTVV.

A few counts support this clonotype. This rearrangement joins TRBV7-3 to TRBJ1-2; D is unclear. V was clipped by 3 bases and J by 6 bases, with 11 bases between them. Looked up from germline, CDR1 is SGHTA and CDR2 is FQGTGA. The CDR3 has 13 residues. The CDR3 sequence is CASSFNRQDGYTF. The CDR3, as DNA: TGTGCCAGCAGCTTTAATAGGCAGGATGGCTACACCTTC. The variable domain in full, completed from reference TRBV7-3 and TRBJ1-2, reads GAGVSQTPSNKVTEKGKYVELRCDPISGHTALYWYRQSLGQGPEFLIYFQGTGAADDSGLPNDRFFAVRPEGSVSTLKIQRTERGDSAVYLCASSFNRQDGYTFGSGTRLTVV.

This clonotype was counted only a few times. The chain couples TRBV4-2 to TRBJ1-4; possible D gene TRBD1, 6 bases. Germline V gives CDR1 LGHNA, CDR2 YNFKEQ. The length of the CDR3 is 17 residues. Trimming removed 0 bases from V and 1 base from J, with 12 bases in between. The CDR3 sequence is CASSQDPSRGTNEKLFF. The DNA of the CDR3 is TGTGCCAGCAGCCAAGATCCTAGCAGGGGAACTAATGAAAAACTGTTTTTT.